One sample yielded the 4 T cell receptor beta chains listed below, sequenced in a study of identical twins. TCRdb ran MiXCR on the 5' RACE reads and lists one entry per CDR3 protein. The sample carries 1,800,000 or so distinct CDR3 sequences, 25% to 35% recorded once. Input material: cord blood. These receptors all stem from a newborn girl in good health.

The CDR3 loop is CASSPGPRYSGNTIYF. DNA of the CDR3: TGTGCCAGCAGTCCGGGACCCCGCTACTCTGGAAACACCATATATTTT. The gene calls are TRBV12-3 or TRBV12-4 and TRBJ1-3; D may be TRBD1 (5 bases). The CDR3 is made up of 16 amino acids. V was shortened by 5 bases and J by 0 bases, with 14 bases between the two germline ends.

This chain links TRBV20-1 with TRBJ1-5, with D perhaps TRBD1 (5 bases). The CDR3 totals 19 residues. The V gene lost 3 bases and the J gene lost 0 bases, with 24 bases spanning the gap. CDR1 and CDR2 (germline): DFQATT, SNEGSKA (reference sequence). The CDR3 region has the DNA TGCAGTGCTAGGAGCCCCTCCGGCAGGGCCCTTTATAGCAATCAGCCCCAGCATTTT. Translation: CSARSPSGRALYSNQPQHF.

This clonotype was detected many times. CDR3 loop: CASSQGGRWGTDTQYF. For the CDR3, the DNA is TGTGCCAGCAGCCAAGGAGGAAGATGGGGCACAGATACGCAGTATTTT. The chain is built from TRBV4-2 and TRBJ2-3, with D hard to call. V lost 1 base and J lost 1, with 12 bases in between. The CDR3 runs 16 residues. Per the germline V gene, CDR1 is LGHNA and CDR2 is YNFKEQ.

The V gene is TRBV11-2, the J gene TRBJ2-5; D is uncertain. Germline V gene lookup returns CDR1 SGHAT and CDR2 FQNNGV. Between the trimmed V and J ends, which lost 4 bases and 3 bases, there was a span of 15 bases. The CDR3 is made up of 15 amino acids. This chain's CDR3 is CASSSEAARKETQYF. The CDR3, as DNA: TGTGCCAGCAGCTCAGAGGCAGCGCGGAAAGAGACCCAGTACTTC.